Reported below is one TCR beta chain. Its antigen remains unidentified. The data were obtained in a study of T cell responses to AZD1222 COVID-19 vaccine. Looking at the study overall: Second-dose intervals near 4 or 12 weeks were combined.

The study, taken as a whole, reports: The study identified only five or six AZD1222 recipients as seropositive at baseline. Nearly half of spike-specific TCRs reportedly go after variant regions that carry no mutations.

V was shortened by 4 bases and J by 14 bases, with 12 bases between the two germline ends. The germline gives CDR1 MDHEN, CDR2 SYDVKM. The CDR3 covers 11 residues. Data came from immunoSEQ multiplex PCR; TCRdb stores just in-frame clones and leaves some out. The repertoire has fewer than 120,000 clones, 85% to 95% of them found once; the top ten carry 7.5% to 9%. The receptor comes from an adult in good health. Specimen: peripheral blood, collected on day 0 of AZD1222 vaccination. The V gene is TRBV28, the J gene TRBJ2-1, with D perhaps matching TRBD1 (5 bases). Here the CDR3 DNA reads TGTGCCAGCAGTTCGACAGAGGAAAAGTTCTTC. Translating it yields CASSSTEEKFF. Full variable domain (outside the CDR3, taken from reference TRBV28 and TRBJ2-1): DVKVTQSSRYLVKRTGEKVFLECVQDMDHENMFWYRQDPGLGLRLIYFSYDVKMKEKGDIPEGYSVSREKKERFSLILESASTNQTSMYLCASSSTEEKFFGPGTRLTVL.